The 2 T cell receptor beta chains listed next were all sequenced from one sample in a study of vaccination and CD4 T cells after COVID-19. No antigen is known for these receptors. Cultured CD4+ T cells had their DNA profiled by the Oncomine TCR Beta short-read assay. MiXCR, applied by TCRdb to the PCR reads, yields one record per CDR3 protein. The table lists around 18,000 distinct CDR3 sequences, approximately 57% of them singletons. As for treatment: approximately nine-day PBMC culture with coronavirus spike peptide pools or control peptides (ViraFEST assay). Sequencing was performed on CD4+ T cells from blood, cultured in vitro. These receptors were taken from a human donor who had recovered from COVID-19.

In nucleotides, the CDR3 is TGTGCCAGCAGGGCCGGGACAGTCCCCGCAACTAATGAAAAACTGTTTTTT. The encoded protein is CASRAGTVPATNEKLFF. J is TRBJ1-4 and V is TRBV6-1; 7 nucleotides align to TRBD1. The CDR3 spans 17 residues. Germline V gene data show CDR1 as MNHNS and CDR2 as SASEGT. The trim removed 6 bases at V and 0 bases at J, leaving 10 bases unmatched.

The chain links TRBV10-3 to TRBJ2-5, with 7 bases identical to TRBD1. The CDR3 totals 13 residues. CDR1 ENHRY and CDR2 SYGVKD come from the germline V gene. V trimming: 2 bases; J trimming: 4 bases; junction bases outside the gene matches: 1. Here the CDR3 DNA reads TGTGCCATCAGTGAGAACAGGGGAGAGACCCAGTACTTC. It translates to CAISENRGETQYF.